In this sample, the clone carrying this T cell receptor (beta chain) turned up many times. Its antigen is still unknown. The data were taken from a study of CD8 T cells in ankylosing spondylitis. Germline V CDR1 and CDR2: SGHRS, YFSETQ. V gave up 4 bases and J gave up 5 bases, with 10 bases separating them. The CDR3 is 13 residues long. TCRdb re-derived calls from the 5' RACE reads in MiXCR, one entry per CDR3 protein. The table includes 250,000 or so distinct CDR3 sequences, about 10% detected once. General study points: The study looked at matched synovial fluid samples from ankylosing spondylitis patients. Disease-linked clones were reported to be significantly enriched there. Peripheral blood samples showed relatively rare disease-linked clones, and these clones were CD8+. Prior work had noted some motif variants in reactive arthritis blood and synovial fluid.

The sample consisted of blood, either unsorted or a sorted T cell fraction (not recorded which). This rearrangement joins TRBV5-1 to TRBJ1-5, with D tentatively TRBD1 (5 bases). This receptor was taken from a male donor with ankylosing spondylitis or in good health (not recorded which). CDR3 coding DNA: TGCGCCAGCAGCCCGGCGGGGGATCAGCCCCAGCATTTT. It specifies CASSPAGDQPQHF.